This note documents a single TCR beta chain sequence. Authors' data handling: Reference gene primers were amplified, and this amplification served to estimate nucleated cell counts. Sequenced by immunoSEQ multiplex PCR; TCRdb stores in-frame clones only, minus some. V and J calls and clone size come straight from that table; D and trimming were deduced from the DNA. The sample records roughly 250,000 clones, less than 85% being singletons. The data are from a study of blood T cell repertoires in COVID-19. Study as a whole: There were acute and convalescent COVID-19 samples, and they came from the United States, Italy and Spain. T cells, B-cell-depleted T cells, or PBMCs provided the cDNA or gDNA that served as material.

The J segment lost 6 bases and the V segment lost 4 bases, leaving 6 bases of the junction unmatched. CDR3 length equals 14 residues. Per the germline V gene, CDR1 is SGHDT and CDR2 is YYEEEE. The sequence was obtained from a woman aged 80 or older with active or convalescent COVID-19. Sequenced: peripheral blood. The V and J genes are TRBV5-6 and TRBJ1-4; 7 nucleotides agree with TRBD1. The CDR3 bases are TGTGCCAGCAGCCGGACAGGTTCGGATGAAAAACTGTTTTTT. Translation: CASSRTGSDEKLFF.